This note documents a single T cell receptor (beta chain) sequence. The CDR3 is made up of 13 amino acids. Germline lookup yields CDR1 DFQATT and CDR2 SNEGSKA (reference sequence). Trimming removed 3 bases at V and 8 bases at J, with 16 bases between. The data belong to a study of blood T cell repertoires in COVID-19. The wider study: PBMCs, B-cell-depleted T cells, or T cells provided the cDNA or gDNA that made up the material.

Original data processing: It was from reference gene primer amplification that nucleated cell counts were estimated. Sequencing was performed with immunoSEQ multiplex PCR; in TCRdb, only in-frame clones are kept and a portion is missing. For V, J and clone size, that table is used; D and trimming come from the DNA. The sample includes over 300,000 clones, nearly 90% of them seen just once. This sequence was found in a man between 18 and 29 years old with active or convalescent COVID-19. The chain combines TRBV20-1 with TRBJ1-2; D possibly corresponds to TRBD1 (6 bases). Sequencing was carried out using peripheral blood. In nucleotides, the CDR3 is TGCAGTGCTAGTAGTGGCAGGGGAAACGGCTACACCTTC. Protein: CSASSGRGNGYTF.